The present T cell receptor (beta chain) was sequenced within a study of T-cell memory formation after mild COVID-19. This clonotype was detected a few times. One entry per CDR3 protein, called by TCRdb with MiXCR from the 5' RACE reads. The table has hundreds of thousands of distinct CDR3 sequences, 20% seen once; the top ten hold 7.5% to 9.5%. Trimming shortened V by 5 bases and J by 2 bases, and 8 bases separated the two germline ends. The CDR3 extends over 12 amino acids. CDR1 is SQVTM and CDR2 is ANQGSEA in the germline V gene. The V gene is TRBV29-1, the J gene TRBJ2-3; no clear D. Sequencing used PBMCs or a T cell subset sorted from them (not recorded which). The receptor was derived from an adult woman who had mild COVID-19 (a few samples of this study predate the infection). Cell type and time point are not known. The CDR3 loop is CSVRPITDTQYF. For the CDR3, the DNA is TGCAGCGTTCGCCCAATCACAGATACGCAGTATTTT.